The 27 T cell receptor beta chains below all came from one sample that was sequenced in a study of T cells in Graves' hyperthyroidism and ophthalmopathy. The source material, RNA transcripts, was used to amplify TCR beta CDR3 regions. TCR CDR3 regions were first amplified by RT-PCR with HTBI primers. TCRdb fed the multiplex PCR reads into MiXCR, producing one record per CDR3 protein. The table records about 250,000 distinct CDR3 sequences, 22% of them present only once. The sequencing sample was made of blood. These TCRs come from a man younger than 40 with Graves' ophthalmopathy.

This chain uses TRBV6-1 with TRBJ2-2; possibly TRBD1 for D (6 bases). In germline, CDR1 is MNHNS, CDR2 SASEGT. The ends were cut back, 1 base at V and 4 bases at J, with 10 bases in the middle. The CDR3 spans 15 residues. DNA for the CDR3: TGTGCCAGCAGTGAAGAGGTGGGGGCCACCGGGGAGCTGTTTTTT. Its translation is CASSEEVGATGELFF.

The sample holds a few counts of this clonotype. The V and J genes are TRBV18 and TRBJ2-2, with D possibly being TRBD1 (6 bases). V was shortened by 5 bases and J by 1 base, with 11 bases between the two germline ends. This CDR3 is 15 amino acids long. CDR1 is KGHSH and CDR2 is LQKENI in the germline V gene. CDR3 protein: CASSKDSLNTGELFF. For the CDR3, the DNA is TGTGCCAGCTCAAAGGACAGCCTGAACACCGGGGAGCTGTTTTTT.

This clonotype was observed a few times. The chain uses TRBV6-1 and TRBJ2-1; D is perhaps TRBD2 (5 bases). This CDR3 has 17 residues. The V gene lost 6 bases and the J gene lost 2 bases, with 20 bases spanning the gap. Germline CDR1 and CDR2: MNHNS and SASEGT. The CDR3 DNA reads as TGTGCCAGCAGCCGTCTGAGCGGAGGCGCGCCCTACAATGAGCAGTTCTTC. Amino acid sequence: CASSRLSGGAPYNEQFF.

Points on this clonotype: This CDR3 is missing its conserved last phenylalanine or tryptophan, likely due to a read error. The J gene is TRBJ1-1, the V gene TRBV19, with no clear D. Germline CDR1 LNHDA, CDR2 SQIVND (reference sequence). Trimming took 1 base from V and 5 from J, leaving 17 bases between them. The CDR3 spans 16 residues. CDR3 loop: CASSIGIGRMGTEAFL. Written as DNA, the CDR3 is TGTGCCAGTAGTATAGGTATCGGCCGTATGGGGACTGAAGCTTTCCTT.

This clonotype was recorded a few times. This sequence joins TRBV27 and TRBJ2-2; unclear D gene. Germline V CDR1 and CDR2: MNHEY, SMNVEV (reference sequence). This CDR3 is 15 amino acids long. V was cut by 2 bases and J by 4 bases, with 11 bases left in between. This CDR3 is CASSLRPVLTGELFF. The CDR3 DNA sequence: TGTGCCAGCAGTTTACGACCTGTGCTCACCGGGGAGCTGTTTTTT.

This clonotype was picked up many times. The genes are TRBV11-2 and TRBJ1-1, with a possible D match to TRBD1 (5 bases). Germline V gene sequence: CDR1 SGHAT, CDR2 FQNNGV. V lost 5 bases, J lost 1 base, and 11 bases lay in between. The CDR3 runs 14 residues. CDR3 bases: TGTGCCAGCAGCATCGGTGGGGGGAACACTGAAGCTTTCTTT. It codes for CASSIGGGNTEAFF.

This chain links TRBV30 with TRBJ2-7, with D hard to call. Looked up from germline, CDR1 is GTSNPN and CDR2 is SVGIG (reference sequence). With 3 bases removed from V and 3 bases from J, the gap between germline ends came to 12 bases. This CDR3 has 13 amino acids. CDR3 sequence reads: CAWSKGDFYEQYF. The CDR3 DNA sequence: TGTGCCTGGAGCAAGGGCGACTTCTACGAGCAGTACTTC.

The rearrangement links TRBV24-1 to TRBJ1-3; D ambiguous. This CDR3 comprises 13 residues. V lost 3 bases, J lost 2 bases, and 4 bases lay in between. Germline loops: CDR1 KGHDR, CDR2 SFDVKD. The CDR3 nucleotides are TGTGCCACCAGTGATCCAGCTGGAAACACCATATATTTT. Translating gives CATSDPAGNTIYF.

This clonotype was counted ten times or more. The chain uses TRBV18 and TRBJ1-1; D is unclear. CDR3 size: 15 residues. Trimming shortened V by 4 bases and J by 4 bases, and 16 bases separated the two germline ends. Germline CDR1 and CDR2: KGHSH and LQKENI. The CDR3 DNA is TGTGCCAGCTCACGGAGCCCCAAGGTGGTCACTGAAGCTTTCTTT. This encodes CASSRSPKVVTEAFF.

This clonotype has only a few counts. The chain recombines TRBV14 with TRBJ2-4; TRBD1 matches 10 bases. The trim removed 1 base at V and 7 bases at J, leaving 1 base unmatched. Germline values: CDR1 SGHDN, CDR2 FVKESK. The CDR3 consists of 14 residues. CDR3 region: CASSQGQGANIQYF. The DNA for the CDR3 is TGTGCCAGCAGCCAAGGACAGGGGGCGAACATTCAGTACTTC.

This clonotype was detected ten times or more. The chain is built from TRBV20-1 and TRBJ2-3; TRBD1 might be the D (6 bases). Germline values: CDR1 DFQATT, CDR2 SNEGSKA (reference sequence). V was shortened by 5 bases and J by 2 bases, with 11 bases between the two germline ends. The CDR3 totals 13 residues. CDR3 loop: CSAPTGLTDTQYF. The CDR3 nucleotides are TGCAGTGCTCCGACAGGCCTCACAGATACGCAGTATTTT.

This clonotype was observed a handful of times. The J gene is TRBJ2-7, the V gene TRBV30; D call uncertain. Germline V gene data show CDR1 as GTSNPN and CDR2 as SVGIG (reference sequence). The CDR3 contains 12 residues. V gave up 1 base and J gave up 6 bases, with 10 bases separating them. The CDR3 is CAWSEEVPEQYF. The CDR3 DNA is TGTGCCTGGAGTGAAGAGGTGCCCGAGCAGTACTTC.

The sample holds a few counts of this clonotype. CDR3 amino acids: CASSPFAGGPSDTQYF. The CDR3 DNA reads TGTGCCAGCAGCCCTTTCGCGGGAGGGCCATCAGATACGCAGTATTTT. The chain uses TRBV9 and TRBJ2-3, with 9 nucleotides matching TRBD2. Trimming cost V 4 bases and J 4 bases; bases outside gene matches: 10. This CDR3 has 16 residues. The germline V gene has CDR1 SGDLS and CDR2 YYNGEE.

This clonotype has a count of ten or more. This chain links TRBV2 with TRBJ2-7, with 8 bases fitting TRBD1. The germline gives CDR1 SNHLY, CDR2 FYNNEI. Trimming took 7 bases from V and 7 from J; bases not matched to a gene: 15. This CDR3 is 15 amino acids long. The CDR3 DNA sequence: TGTGCCAGCACCCTGACCGGACAGGGTATGGGGGAGCAGTACTTC. Its protein is CASTLTGQGMGEQYF.

This clonotype showed up just once. A much bigger clone sits one base away, suggesting this may be a read error. The chain recombines TRBV28 with TRBJ2-5, with D perhaps TRBD1 (6 bases). The CDR3 is made up of 19 amino acids. Germline assignment: CDR1 MDHEN and CDR2 SYDVKM. The CDR3 region has the DNA TGTGCCAGCAGTTACGAGGGGGAGCGACGAAAGGGGCTTCGAGAGGCCCAGTACTTC. Translating gives CASSYEGERRKGLREAQYF.

The V gene is TRBV15, the J gene TRBJ1-1; D not certain. Trimming pared 3 bases from V and 7 bases from J, leaving 12 bases between. The CDR3 covers 13 residues. The germline gives CDR1 LNHNV, CDR2 YYDKDF (reference sequence). The DNA for the CDR3 is TGTGCCACCAGCAGGACAACCTGGGGTGAAGCTTTCTTT. It translates to CATSRTTWGEAFF.

In its sample, this clonotype was seen a few times. The rearrangement links TRBV10-3 to TRBJ2-1, with TRBD2 matching over 8 bases. CDR3 length equals 14 residues. The V segment lost 8 bases and the J segment 1 base; nucleotides outside the gene matches: 4. Germline CDR1 is ENHRY and CDR2 is SYGVKD. The DNA of the CDR3 is TGTGCCATCGCCCCGGGGGGGTCCTACAATGAGCAGTTCTTC. It yields the protein CAIAPGGSYNEQFF.

The chain has TRBV5-1 and TRBJ2-1, with 10 bases identical to TRBD1. The CDR3 sequence is 16 residues long. Trimming at V came to 5 bases and at J to 3 bases, leaving 8 bases not matched to a gene. Germline values: CDR1 SGHRS, CDR2 YFSETQ. The CDR3 spells CASRVPGQGNYNEQFF. The CDR3, as DNA: TGCGCCAGCAGGGTGCCGGGACAGGGGAACTACAATGAGCAGTTCTTC.

In this sample, this clonotype turned up a few times. The chain joins TRBV12-3 or TRBV12-4 to TRBJ2-2, with D unresolved. V was shortened by 5 bases and J by 0 bases, with 4 bases between the two germline ends. The CDR3 length is 13 residues. This CDR3 reads CASSPTNTGELFF. CDR3 nucleotides: TGTGCCAGCAGTCCAACGAACACCGGGGAGCTGTTTTTT.

V gene TRBV30 combines with J gene TRBJ1-2; D remains ambiguous. CDR3 length: 12 residues. Trimming shortened V by 3 bases and J by 3 bases, and 8 bases separated the two germline ends. Germline assignment: CDR1 GTSNPN and CDR2 SVGIG (reference sequence). The CDR3 loop is CAWSVGYYGYTF. The DNA for the CDR3 is TGTGCCTGGAGCGTAGGATACTATGGCTACACCTTC.

The V and J genes are TRBV5-6 and TRBJ1-1; TRBD1 is a possible D gene (5 bases). This CDR3 has 15 amino acids. Germline V gives CDR1 SGHDT, CDR2 YYEEEE. The ends were cut back, 2 bases at V and 4 bases at J, with 15 bases in the middle. In DNA form, the CDR3 reads TGTGCCAGCAGCTTATTCGCCAGGGTAGGCACTGAAGCTTTCTTT. Amino acid sequence: CASSLFARVGTEAFF.

This clonotype has more than one count but fewer than ten. The chain employs TRBV30 and TRBJ1-6; D ambiguous. Germline values: CDR1 GTSNPN, CDR2 SVGIG (reference sequence). The length of the CDR3 is 14 residues. The V and J ends lost 6 bases and 9 bases respectively, with 18 bases between them. The CDR3, as DNA: TGTGCCTGCCAGATGACAACGTTCCCTTCACCCCTCCACTTT. Residues: CACQMTTFPSPLHF.

This clonotype was recorded a few times. The gene calls are TRBV5-6 and TRBJ2-4; D is unresolved. Germline V gene lookup returns CDR1 SGHDT and CDR2 YYEEEE. This CDR3 contains 12 residues. V was shortened by 10 bases and J by 0 bases, with 8 bases between the two germline ends. The CDR3 protein is CACNLAKNIQYF. CDR3 coding DNA: TGTGCCTGTAATTTAGCCAAAAACATTCAGTACTTC.

The V gene is TRBV19, the J gene TRBJ2-2; TRBD1 might be the D (6 bases). The germline V gene encodes CDR1 LNHDA and CDR2 SQIVND (reference sequence). Trimming removed 7 bases from V and 7 bases from J, with 16 bases in between. The CDR3 has 14 amino acids. The CDR3: CASTSRGWNGELFF. CDR3 sequence (DNA): TGTGCCAGTACCTCAAGGGGGTGGAACGGGGAGCTGTTTTTT.

This clonotype occurred many times. The rearrangement links TRBV19 to TRBJ1-5, with D unresolved. Trimming left V 2 bases short and J 0 bases short, with 11 bases between. Germline CDR1 is LNHDA and CDR2 is SQIVND (reference sequence). The CDR3 sequence is 16 residues long. The CDR3 protein is CASSITRSYSNQPQHF. The CDR3 nucleotides are TGTGCCAGTAGTATAACGAGGAGTTATAGCAATCAGCCCCAGCATTTT.

The V call is TRBV2, the J call TRBJ2-5; D gene unclear. Looked up from germline, CDR1 is SNHLY and CDR2 is FYNNEI. The CDR3 spans 14 residues. The germline V and J ends were trimmed by 0 bases and 4 bases, with 9 bases remaining between them. This chain's CDR3 is CASSEALFRETQYF. Here the CDR3 DNA reads TGTGCCAGCAGTGAAGCGCTTTTCCGAGAGACCCAGTACTTC.

This rearrangement joins TRBV5-6 to TRBJ2-5; D is ambiguous. V lost 0 bases to trimming and J lost 5 bases, with 14 bases between them. The CDR3 sequence is 15 residues long. In germline, CDR1 is SGHDT, CDR2 YYEEEE. Written as DNA, the CDR3 is TGTGCCAGCAGCTTGGCCGCTGGGGTCCGGGAGACCCAGTACTTC. This codes for CASSLAAGVRETQYF.